This TCR beta chain was recovered during a study of blood T cell repertoires in COVID-19. Overall study context: Whether acute or convalescent, the COVID-19 samples came from the United States, Italy and Spain. PBMCs, B-cell-depleted T cells, or T cells provided the cDNA or gDNA that made up the material.

In the original analysis: From reference gene primer amplification, estimates of nucleated cell counts were derived. Using immunoSEQ multiplex PCR, the repertoire was profiled, and TCRdb retains in-frame clones only, with some absent. V and J calls and clone size are copied from that table; D and trimming were computed from the DNA. The sample lists under 100,000 clones; around 90% were seen once. Enrolment of Seattle patients took place during active infection, and they were followed longitudinally. Sequencing input: peripheral blood. The sequence was obtained from a man aged 60 to 75 with COVID-19, enrolled during active disease.

For the CDR3, the DNA is TGCAGCGTTCTCAGGGGGGCCGCTGAAGCTTTCTTT. This codes for CSVLRGAAEAFF. The chain employs TRBV29-1 and TRBJ1-1; TRBD1 matches at 7 bases. Germline values: CDR1 SQVTM, CDR2 ANQGSEA. There are 12 residues in the CDR3. V lost 5 bases to trimming and J lost 6 bases; unmatched junction nucleotides: 6.